The next 27 T cell receptor beta chains were all read from a single sample in a study of cytomegalovirus exposure and HLA in healthy donors. This PCR relied on a set of 60 Vbeta primers and 13 Jbeta primers. The repertoire was sequenced with immunoSEQ multiplex PCR; TCRdb's copy has only in-frame clones and lacks some. The sample has about 180,000 clones, roughly four fifths seen once; the top ten hold 4% to 5%. The sample taken for sequencing was PBMCs. Source of these receptors: a woman aged 18-35 years in good health and CMV-seropositive.

The chain recombines TRBV9 with TRBJ2-1; 8 bases are shared with TRBD1. CDR1 SGDLS and CDR2 YYNGEE come from the germline V gene. V shed 4 bases and J 7 bases; nucleotides not matched to a gene: 7. The CDR3 runs 14 residues. This CDR3 is CASSSRTGTNEQFF. As DNA, the CDR3 is TGTGCCAGCAGCTCTAGGACAGGGACTAATGAGCAGTTCTTC.

The gene calls are TRBV5-1 and TRBJ1-4; D gene ambiguous. CDR3 length: 14 residues. Germline V gene sequence: CDR1 SGHRS, CDR2 YFSETQ. V was clipped by 6 bases and J by 3 bases, with 12 bases between them. This CDR3 is CASTSGDSNEKLFF. The DNA for the CDR3 is TGCGCCAGCACATCGGGTGACTCTAATGAAAAACTGTTTTTT.

The genes are TRBV28 and TRBJ2-7; 7 nucleotides match TRBD1. Unmatched junction bases numbered 8, after V lost 7 bases and J lost 11 bases. Germline assignment: CDR1 MDHEN and CDR2 SYDVKM. The CDR3 has 11 amino acids. DNA of the CDR3: TGTGCCAGCACCTCCGACAGGGCTAAGTACTTC. Translation: CASTSDRAKYF.

The rearrangement joins TRBV19 to TRBJ2-2, with TRBD2 matching 8 bases. With 8 bases clipped from V and 7 bases from J, the junction kept 9 bases outside the gene matches. Germline V gene data show CDR1 as LNHDA and CDR2 as SQIVND (reference sequence). The CDR3 spans 14 residues. The CDR3: CASYPRGGGGELFF. CDR3 coding DNA: TGTGCCAGTTACCCCCGGGGGGGCGGCGGGGAGCTGTTTTTT.

The rearrangement links TRBV28 to TRBJ1-2; 7 nucleotides line up with TRBD1. The CDR3 totals 14 residues. CDR1 is MDHEN and CDR2 is SYDVKM in the germline V gene. J lost 5 bases, V lost 6 bases, and 9 bases had no gene match. CDR3 region: CASRESGQLYGYTF. The CDR3 DNA is TGTGCCAGCAGAGAATCGGGACAGCTTTATGGCTACACCTTC.

V usage is TRBV7-2 and J usage is TRBJ1-5, with D maybe TRBD1 (5 bases). The ends were cut back, 1 base at V and 4 bases at J, with 11 bases in the middle. The CDR3 is made up of 15 amino acids. The germline gives CDR1 SGHTA, CDR2 FQGNSA. DNA for the CDR3: TGTGCCAGCAGCTTAGTCGGCAGGGCAAATCAGCCCCAGCATTTT. It specifies CASSLVGRANQPQHF.

The chain employs TRBV7-8 and TRBJ1-2, with 7 positions matching TRBD1. V shed 4 bases and J 4 bases; nucleotides not matched to a gene: 9. Germline V lookup: CDR1 SGHVS, CDR2 FQNEAQ. This CDR3 has 15 amino acids. The CDR3 region is CASSSRDREVYGYTF. The DNA of the CDR3 is TGTGCCAGCAGCTCGAGAGACAGGGAAGTCTATGGCTACACCTTC. Supplemented by reference TRBV7-8 and TRBJ1-2, the full variable domain reads GAGVSQSPRYKVAKRGQDVALRCDPISGHVSLFWYQQALGQGPEFLTYFQNEAQLDKSGLPSDRFFAERPEGSVSTLKIQRTQQEDSAVYLCASSSRDREVYGYTFGSGTRLTVV.

The chain carries TRBV15 and TRBJ1-1; the D is unclear. V was cut by 1 base and J by 7 bases, with 13 bases left in between. The CDR3 runs 14 residues. Germline CDR1 and CDR2: LNHNV and YYDKDF (reference sequence). The CDR3 bases are TGTGCCACCAGCAGAGTCACGGGTCCCGATGAAGCTTTCTTT. Translating it yields CATSRVTGPDEAFF.

The J gene is TRBJ1-2, the V gene TRBV4-3; the match to TRBD1 covers 7 bases. V dropped 1 base and J dropped 4; count of bases not matched to a gene: 6. The CDR3 sequence is 15 residues long. Looked up from germline, CDR1 is LGHNA and CDR2 is YSLEER. CDR3 sequence (DNA): TGCGCCAGCAGCCAAGGGGACAGAGCCGTCTATGGCTACACCTTC. Protein product: CASSQGDRAVYGYTF.

The chain links TRBV6-1 to TRBJ1-1, with 8 bases lining up with TRBD1. There are 12 residues in the CDR3. J lost 3 bases, V lost 6 bases, and 0 bases had no gene match. Germline V gives CDR1 MNHNS, CDR2 SASEGT. The CDR3 nucleotides are TGTGCCAGCAGGACAGGGGACACTGAAGCTTTCTTT. It yields the protein CASRTGDTEAFF.

Only one count was recorded for this clone. The chain employs TRBV9 and TRBJ2-7; TRBD2 might be the D (5 bases). Per the germline V gene, CDR1 is SGDLS and CDR2 is YYNGEE. Trimming removed 3 bases from V and 3 bases from J, with 7 bases in between. This CDR3 is 12 amino acids long. The CDR3 sequence: CASSAGNYEQYF. The CDR3 region has the DNA TGTGCCAGCAGCGCCGGGAACTACGAGCAGTACTTC.

In its sample, this clone was seen once. This chain joins TRBV7-8 and TRBJ1-6; TRBD1 aligns across 7 bases. This CDR3 spans 13 amino acids. Germline CDR1 and CDR2: SGHVS and FQNEAQ. V was clipped by 10 bases and J by 9 bases; unmatched bases: 9. CDR3 bases: TGTGCCACGAGGGGGCCAGGAGTTTCACCCCTCCACTTT. It specifies CATRGPGVSPLHF.

V and J are TRBV5-5 and TRBJ1-5; no clear D gene. V lost 5 bases and J 0 bases, leaving 12 bases between the germline ends. The length of the CDR3 is 15 residues. Germline CDR1 SGHKS, CDR2 YYEKEE (reference sequence). The CDR3: CASSRLANSNQPQHF. In DNA, the CDR3 is TGTGCCAGCAGTCGGCTAGCGAATAGCAATCAGCCCCAGCATTTT.

The chain recombines TRBV27 with TRBJ2-1, with 11 bases identical to TRBD1. CDR1 and CDR2 from the germline V gene are MNHEY and SMNVEV (reference sequence). The CDR3 consists of 19 residues. V shed 0 bases, J shed 0 bases, and the junction held 7 bases outside the gene matches. The CDR3 sequence: CASSLSIHGTGGSYNEQFF. In DNA form, the CDR3 reads TGTGCCAGCAGTTTATCGATTCACGGGACAGGGGGCTCCTACAATGAGCAGTTCTTC.

Points on this clone: Other DNA sequences in this specimen translate into the identical CDR3. The chain has TRBV27 and TRBJ2-3; D gene uncertain. Deletions cut 3 bases from V and 4 bases from J, with 2 bases between. Germline CDR1 and CDR2: MNHEY and SMNVEV (reference sequence). The CDR3 is 11 amino acids. The DNA for the CDR3 is TGTGCCAGCAGTTTCTCAGATACGCAGTATTTT. This sequence encodes CASSFSDTQYF.

This clone was observed a few times. The genes are TRBV11-2 and TRBJ2-3; TRBD2 matches 11 bases. J lost 6 bases, V lost 1 base, and 6 bases had no gene match. Germline CDR1 SGHAT, CDR2 FQNNGV. The CDR3 spans 16 residues. CDR3 nucleotides: TGTGCCAGCAGCTTAGCGCTAGCGGGGGGCTCTGATACGCAGTATTTT. Residues: CASSLALAGGSDTQYF.

The chain has TRBV4-1 and TRBJ1-5; 8 nucleotides match TRBD1. The CDR3 is 14 amino acids. Germline V gene data show CDR1 as MGHRA and CDR2 as YSYEKL. V trimming: 4 bases; J trimming: 6 bases; junction bases outside the gene matches: 5. The CDR3 DNA reads TGCGCCAGCAGCCGAACAGGGGGGCGTCAGCCCCAGCATTTT. Translating gives CASSRTGGRQPQHF.

This chain joins TRBV4-1 and TRBJ2-7, with 7 bases that match TRBD1. Looked up from germline, CDR1 is MGHRA and CDR2 is YSYEKL. V trimming: 3 bases; J trimming: 2 bases; junction bases outside the gene matches: 4. CDR3 size: 14 residues. The CDR3 region has the DNA TGCGCCAGCAGCCAGTACGGGACAGCCTACGAGCAGTACTTC. Amino acid sequence: CASSQYGTAYEQYF.

V usage is TRBV9 and J usage is TRBJ2-5; 8 positions agree with TRBD1. Trimming took 2 bases from V and 4 from J; bases not matched to a gene: 4. Germline CDR1 reads SGDLS; CDR2 reads YYNGEE. CDR3 length: 14 amino acids. CDR3 loop: CASSVADRGETQYF. The CDR3 nucleotides read TGTGCCAGCAGCGTGGCCGACAGGGGAGAGACCCAGTACTTC.

The chain couples TRBV28 to TRBJ2-3, with a possible D match to TRBD2 (7 bases). Per the germline V gene, CDR1 is MDHEN and CDR2 is SYDVKM. This CDR3 comprises 14 residues. V was clipped by 9 bases and J by 0 bases, with 13 bases between them. CDR3 sequence: CASEGGTSTDTQYF. In DNA form, the CDR3 reads TGTGCCAGTGAGGGGGGGACTAGCACAGATACGCAGTATTTT.

The V and J genes are TRBV4-1 and TRBJ2-2, with TRBD1 matching 7 bases. Per the germline V gene, CDR1 is MGHRA and CDR2 is YSYEKL. Unmatched junction bases numbered 7, after V lost 2 bases and J lost 4 bases. The CDR3 runs 16 residues. CDR3 sequence: CASSQFAGGGTGELFF. The CDR3 DNA sequence: TGCGCCAGCAGCCAATTCGCAGGGGGTGGCACCGGGGAGCTGTTTTTT.

The CDR3 DNA is TGTGCCTGGAGTGTACTTGACAGTTCCTCCGGCGAGCAGTACTTC. Its translation: CAWSVLDSSSGEQYF. V gene TRBV30 combines with J gene TRBJ2-5; the D gene is possibly TRBD1 (5 bases). Near its end, the DNA agrees better with TRBJ2-7, so the J call may be wrong. Germline lookup yields CDR1 GTSNPN and CDR2 SVGIG (reference sequence). The CDR3 sequence is 15 residues long.

This rearrangement joins TRBV28 to TRBJ1-5; 11 nucleotides line up with TRBD1. The germline V gene has CDR1 MDHEN and CDR2 SYDVKM. CDR3 size: 15 residues. J was trimmed by 6 bases and V by 6 bases; bases with no gene match: 7. The DNA of the CDR3 is TGTGCCAGCAGAAAGGGACAGGGGGTAAGTCAGCCCCAGCATTTT. Translated, it gives CASRKGQGVSQPQHF.

This sequence joins TRBV6-6 and TRBJ1-2, with a weak D call TRBD1 (5 bases). The V end was cut by 4 bases, the J end by 5 bases, with 14 bases between. The CDR3 has 14 residues. The germline gives CDR1 MNHNY, CDR2 SVGAGI (reference sequence). In nucleotides, the CDR3 is TGTGCCAGCAGTTCCCGCGGGGGTACTTATGGCTACACCTTC. Translated, it gives CASSSRGGTYGYTF.

The J gene is TRBJ1-5, the V gene TRBV5-1, with 10 bases lining up with TRBD1. Per germline, CDR1 SGHRS and CDR2 YFSETQ. V shed 0 bases and J 0 bases; nucleotides not matched to a gene: 24. The CDR3 runs 24 residues. Here the CDR3 reads CASSLVSLPGNRDRGPRSNQPQHF. The CDR3 region has the DNA TGCGCCAGCAGCTTGGTTTCCCTGCCGGGGAACCGGGACAGGGGACCTCGTAGCAATCAGCCCCAGCATTTT. The full variable domain, rest sourced from reference TRBV5-1 and TRBJ1-5, is KAGVTQTPRYLIKTRGQQVTLSCSPISGHRSVSWYQQTPGQGLQFLFEYFSETQRNKGNFPGRFSGRQFSNSRSEMNVSTLELGDSALYLCASSLVSLPGNRDRGPRSNQPQHFGDGTRLSIL.

Comment on this clone: Mismatch with germline at one junction end may stem from a read error. V is TRBV7-2 and J is TRBJ2-3, with 7 bases lining up with TRBD1. The germline CDR1 and CDR2 sequences are SGHTA and FQGNSA. This CDR3 is 14 amino acids long. CDR3 sequence reads: CASSSGQITDTQYF. For the CDR3, the DNA is TGTGCTAGCAGCTCGGGACAGATCACAGATACGCAGTATTTT.

This chain links TRBV10-3 with TRBJ1-2; D may be TRBD1 (5 bases). V shed 2 bases and J shed 3 bases, with 7 bases lying between them. Per germline, CDR1 ENHRY and CDR2 SYGVKD. The CDR3 is 13 amino acids. Here the CDR3 DNA reads TGTGCCATCAGTGAGCCGGGGGACTATGGCTACACCTTC. Amino acid sequence: CAISEPGDYGYTF.